This entry features one TCR beta chain sequence. Its antigen remains unknown. The sample belongs to a study of cytomegalovirus exposure and HLA in healthy donors. General study results and limits: Among TCR sequences, most were rare, though some public TCRs appeared in many donors. About 150 TCR beta chains were listed as cytomegalovirus-associated. Solely CMV serostatus was available to characterize immune exposure.

The CDR3 has 15 residues. Germline V gives CDR1 MNHNY, CDR2 SVGAGI (reference sequence). V shed 6 bases, J shed 7 bases, and the junction held 9 bases outside the gene matches. Researchers ran the PCR with 60 Vbeta and 13 Jbeta primers. The assay was immunoSEQ multiplex PCR, and TCRdb's table has in-frame clones only and misses some. The sample lists approximately 190,000 clones; approximately 82% were seen once. Sequenced material: PBMCs. This sequence was found in a middle-aged man in good health and CMV-seropositive. The rearrangement uses TRBV6-6 and TRBJ2-1, with 10 bases matching TRBD1. CDR3 region: CASSRDRGDLNEQFF. CDR3 coding DNA: TGTGCCAGCAGCCGGGACAGGGGAGATCTTAATGAGCAGTTCTTC.